This TCR beta chain is drawn from a study of blood T cell repertoires in COVID-19. Study at large: PBMCs, B-cell-depleted T cells, or T cells were the source of the cDNA or gDNA that made up the material.

This clone appeared a single time. TCRdb keeps only in-frame clones here, not all; method: immunoSEQ multiplex PCR. The sample holds roughly 150,000 clones, about 80% seen once. CDR1 MNHEY and CDR2 SVGAGI come from the germline V gene. The CDR3 covers 13 residues. V shed 8 bases, J shed 10 bases, and the junction held 4 bases outside the gene matches. Sequencing used peripheral blood. This sequence joins TRBV6-5 and TRBJ2-1; TRBD2 aligns across 14 bases. The sequence was obtained from a human donor in a cohort sampled during active COVID-19. The CDR3 is CASLRTSGGEQFF. CDR3 in DNA: TGTGCCAGCCTGAGGACTAGCGGGGGGGAGCAGTTCTTC.